The rows below give T cell receptor beta chains drawn from one sample of a study of T-cell memory formation after mild COVID-19. TCRdb re-called the 5' RACE reads through MiXCR, storing one row per CDR3 protein. Here the sample spans roughly 620,000 distinct CDR3 sequences, more than 15% being singletons. The sample consisted of PBMCs or a T cell subset sorted from them (not recorded which). All receptors derive from an adult woman who had mild COVID-19 (a few samples of this study predate the infection). Cell type and time point are not known. CDR3s include the opening cysteine and the closing phenylalanine or tryptophan. The D gene is left open where the match is weak. Expanded clones are given a class, and other clones once, few, many or no size at all.

d_call: NA; v_call: TRBV6-5; j_call: TRBJ1-2; clone_size: NA; cdr3_nt: TGTGCCAGCAGTTACTCCGGGACGTACGGGGACACCTTC; cdr3_aa: CASSYSGTYGDTF
d_call: NA; v_call: TRBV6-5; j_call: TRBJ2-1; clone_size: few; cdr3_nt: TGTGCCAGCAGTTGGCAGGGGACGGGCAATGAGCAGTTCTTC; cdr3_aa: CASSWQGTGNEQFF
d_call: TRBD1; v_call: TRBV15; j_call: TRBJ1-2; clone_size: many; cdr3_nt: TGTGCCACCAGCAGAGATCGGACAGGAATACTCTATGGCTACACCTTC; cdr3_aa: CATSRDRTGILYGYTF
d_call: NA; v_call: TRBV20-1; j_call: TRBJ1-2; clone_size: NA; cdr3_nt: TGCAGTGCTACCGGACAGATTTATAACTATGGCTACACCTTC; cdr3_aa: CSATGQIYNYGYTF
d_call: NA; v_call: TRBV19; j_call: TRBJ2-1; clone_size: NA; cdr3_nt: TGTGCCAGTAGTATGTGGGGTTCGATGGCTGATGAGCAGTTCTTC; cdr3_aa: CASSMWGSMADEQFF
d_call: NA; v_call: TRBV6-6; j_call: TRBJ2-2; clone_size: few; cdr3_nt: TGTGCCAGCAGTGTCGTTAGTCTGGGGGGTCCCGGGGAGCTGTTTTTT; cdr3_aa: CASSVVSLGGPGELFF
d_call: TRBD1; v_call: TRBV9; j_call: TRBJ2-2; clone_size: few; cdr3_nt: TGTGCCAGCAGCGTCTCAGGGGGCACCGGGGAGCTGTTTTTT; cdr3_aa: CASSVSGGTGELFF
d_call: NA; v_call: TRBV12-3/TRBV12-4; j_call: TRBJ2-1; clone_size: few; cdr3_nt: TGTGCCAGCAGTTTAGCTGGAGTCCATGAGCAGTTCTTC; cdr3_aa: CASSLAGVHEQFF
d_call: NA; v_call: TRBV7-8; j_call: TRBJ2-5; clone_size: once; cdr3_nt: TGTGCCAGCAGCTTATTCGATGAGGGTGGTAGCGGAGAGTACCAAGAGACCCAGTACTTC; cdr3_aa: CASSLFDEGGSGEYQETQYF
d_call: TRBD2; v_call: TRBV5-1; j_call: TRBJ2-1; clone_size: NA; cdr3_nt: TGCGCCAGCAGCTGGGGACTAGCGGACAATGAGCAGTTCTTC; cdr3_aa: CASSWGLADNEQFF
d_call: TRBD1; v_call: TRBV20-1; j_call: TRBJ1-5; clone_size: NA; cdr3_nt: TGCAGTGGGGGACAGGGCAATCAGCCCCAGCATTTT; cdr3_aa: CSGGQGNQPQHF
d_call: NA; v_call: TRBV4-1; j_call: TRBJ2-7; clone_size: few; cdr3_nt: TGCGCCAGCAGCCAACCGACTAGTAGCTCCTACGAGCAGTACTTC; cdr3_aa: CASSQPTSSSYEQYF
d_call: TRBD2; v_call: TRBV20-1; j_call: TRBJ2-5; clone_size: NA; cdr3_nt: TGCAGATCCGGACTAGCGGGAAGGGAGACCCAGTACTTC; cdr3_aa: CRSGLAGRETQYF
d_call: NA; v_call: TRBV12-3/TRBV12-4; j_call: TRBJ2-1; clone_size: NA; cdr3_nt: TGTGCCAGCAGTGAGCCGGGAAGAGCCCACAATGAGCAGTTCTTC; cdr3_aa: CASSEPGRAHNEQFF
d_call: NA; v_call: TRBV6-6; j_call: TRBJ2-5; clone_size: few; cdr3_nt: TGTGCCAGCAGTTACTCGATTGGAGGGGTGAGGGCCCAGTACTTC; cdr3_aa: CASSYSIGGVRAQYF
d_call: NA; v_call: TRBV20-1; j_call: TRBJ1-2; clone_size: NA; cdr3_nt: TGCAGTGCTGACTTGGATGGCTACACCTTC; cdr3_aa: CSADLDGYTF
d_call: NA; v_call: TRBV20-1; j_call: TRBJ1-4; clone_size: few; cdr3_nt: TGCAGTGCTATGCCGGGTGGAGAAAAACTGTTTTTT; cdr3_aa: CSAMPGGEKLFF
d_call: NA; v_call: TRBV4-1; j_call: TRBJ2-3; clone_size: few; cdr3_nt: TGCGCCAGCAGCCAAACCGGGACTGGGACAGATACGCAGTATTTT; cdr3_aa: CASSQTGTGTDTQYF
d_call: NA; v_call: TRBV6-5; j_call: TRBJ2-7; clone_size: NA; cdr3_nt: TGTGCCAGCAGTGCATCCAGGGGAGGCGAGCAGTACTTC; cdr3_aa: CASSASRGGEQYF
d_call: NA; v_call: TRBV12-3/TRBV12-4; j_call: TRBJ2-1; clone_size: NA; cdr3_nt: TGTGCCAGCAGTTTAGGGGCAGTTTCGGACAATGAGCAGTTCTTC; cdr3_aa: CASSLGAVSDNEQFF
d_call: TRBD1; v_call: TRBV27; j_call: TRBJ2-3; clone_size: NA; cdr3_nt: TGTGCCAGCAGTTTAATCCAGGGGGCCGCAGATACGCAGTATTTT; cdr3_aa: CASSLIQGAADTQYF
d_call: NA; v_call: TRBV30; j_call: TRBJ1-1; clone_size: few; cdr3_nt: TGTGCCTGGACACAACTCAAAGGAGCATCTAATGAAGCTTTCTTT; cdr3_aa: CAWTQLKGASNEAFF
d_call: TRBD1; v_call: TRBV3-1; j_call: TRBJ1-3; clone_size: NA; cdr3_nt: TGTGCCAGCAGCCTCACAGGGGGCAGAATCACGACCTCTGGAAACACCATATATTTT; cdr3_aa: CASSLTGGRITTSGNTIYF
d_call: NA; v_call: TRBV4-2; j_call: TRBJ2-7; clone_size: NA; cdr3_nt: TGTGCCAGCAGCCAAGGCGCTTTGAACCGATACGAGCAGTACTTC; cdr3_aa: CASSQGALNRYEQYF
d_call: NA; v_call: TRBV15; j_call: TRBJ2-2; clone_size: few; cdr3_nt: TGTGCCACCAGCAGAGCAGGGACCGGGGAGCTGTTTTTT; cdr3_aa: CATSRAGTGELFF
d_call: NA; v_call: TRBV25-1; j_call: TRBJ2-7; clone_size: few; cdr3_nt: TGTGCCAGCAGTGCGCCATCGCGAGAGCAGTACTTC; cdr3_aa: CASSAPSREQYF
d_call: TRBD2; v_call: TRBV7-9; j_call: TRBJ2-7; clone_size: few; cdr3_nt: TGTGCCAGCAGCTTAGGGACTAGGCGCGAGCAGTACTTC; cdr3_aa: CASSLGTRREQYF
d_call: NA; v_call: TRBV30; j_call: TRBJ2-4; clone_size: NA; cdr3_nt: TGTGCCTGGAGTGTACGGGGGGCGAACATTCAGTACTTC; cdr3_aa: CAWSVRGANIQYF
d_call: TRBD2; v_call: TRBV7-9; j_call: TRBJ2-7; clone_size: few; cdr3_nt: TGTGCCAGCAGCCTACCCGGGACTAGAGCCTACGAGCAGTACTTC; cdr3_aa: CASSLPGTRAYEQYF
d_call: TRBD2; v_call: TRBV5-4; j_call: TRBJ2-7; clone_size: NA; cdr3_nt: TGTGCCAGCAGCAAAGCGGGAGTCGGGTCCTACGAGCAGTACTTC; cdr3_aa: CASSKAGVGSYEQYF
d_call: NA; v_call: TRBV7-9; j_call: TRBJ2-1; clone_size: NA; cdr3_nt: TGTGCCAGCAGCGCCACTAGGAACTCCTACAATGAGCAGTTCTTC; cdr3_aa: CASSATRNSYNEQFF
d_call: TRBD1; v_call: TRBV6-6; j_call: TRBJ1-1; clone_size: NA; cdr3_nt: TGTGCCAGCAGAGCAACCGGGACAGGGAGGGCAGGCACTGAAGCTTTCTTT; cdr3_aa: CASRATGTGRAGTEAFF
d_call: TRBD1; v_call: TRBV30; j_call: TRBJ1-3; clone_size: few; cdr3_nt: TGTGCCTGGAGTGAGTGGGCAGGGGGCTCAAACACCATATATTTT; cdr3_aa: CAWSEWAGGSNTIYF
d_call: TRBD2; v_call: TRBV27; j_call: TRBJ2-2; clone_size: few; cdr3_nt: TGTGCCAGTAGGAGGCGGGGGGGCCAGAACACCGGGGAGCTGTTTTTT; cdr3_aa: CASRRRGGQNTGELFF